One sample yielded the 16 T cell receptor beta chains listed below, sequenced in a study of OX40 agonist ivuxolimab in advanced cancers. Produced via immunoSEQ multiplex PCR; TCRdb's table is partial and in-frame only. The table records around 90,000 clones, 75% to 95% of them present only once. The material sequenced was CD4+ or CD8+ T cells sorted from blood, taken in a trial of the OX40 agonist ivuxolimab. Receptors were obtained from an adult with an advanced solid tumor such as melanoma, head and neck, liver or kidney cancer.

The chain is built from TRBV9 and TRBJ1-1, with TRBD1 matching over 7 bases. The germline V gene encodes CDR1 SGDLS and CDR2 YYNGEE. The CDR3 loop spans 14 amino acids. Trimming removed 2 bases from V and 4 bases from J; junction bases left unmatched: 5. CDR3 DNA sequence: TGTGCCAGCAGCGTGGGGACAGTAGGCACTGAAGCTTTCTTT. Its translation is CASSVGTVGTEAFF.

V gene TRBV30 combines with J gene TRBJ1-5; D unresolved. Germline lookup yields CDR1 GTSNPN and CDR2 SVGIG (reference sequence). The V and J ends lost 3 bases and 7 bases respectively, with 13 bases between them. There are 13 residues in the CDR3. The chain's CDR3 is CAWRGNMGQPQHF. CDR3 DNA sequence: TGTGCCTGGAGGGGAAATATGGGGCAGCCCCAGCATTTT.

The chain uses TRBV10-2 and TRBJ2-1; D gene unclear. V lost 2 bases and J 2 bases, leaving 7 bases between the germline ends. CDR1 and CDR2 (germline): WSHSY, SAAADI. CDR3 size: 14 residues. The CDR3 is CASSEQTPYNEQFF. The CDR3 DNA sequence: TGCGCCAGCAGTGAGCAGACCCCCTACAATGAGCAGTTCTTC.

CDR3 DNA: TGTGCCAGCAGCGTAGAGCCCCTCGGGGGAGGCTACACCTTC. Translated: CASSVEPLGGGYTF. V usage is TRBV9 and J usage is TRBJ1-2; D might be TRBD1 (5 bases). Trimming removed 0 bases at V and 8 bases at J, with 14 bases between. Looked up from germline, CDR1 is SGDLS and CDR2 is YYNGEE. This CDR3 contains 14 residues.

V and J are TRBV28 and TRBJ1-5; D is uncertain. V gave up 2 bases and J gave up 3 bases, with 11 bases separating them. Germline CDR1 and CDR2: MDHEN and SYDVKM. The CDR3 contains 15 residues. The CDR3 sequence: CASSLKGRNNQPQHF. The CDR3 nucleotides read TGTGCCAGCAGTTTAAAGGGCAGAAACAATCAGCCCCAGCATTTT.

This clone was detected once. The chain links TRBV13 to TRBJ2-3; 9 bases match TRBD2. J gave up 2 bases and V 5 bases, and 5 bases lay outside the gene matches. This CDR3 contains 15 residues. Germline CDR1 is PRHDT and CDR2 is FYEKMQ (reference sequence). DNA for the CDR3: TGTGCCAGCAGCCCAGCGGGAGGCGTCACAGATACGCAGTATTTT. This sequence encodes CASSPAGGVTDTQYF.

V is TRBV11-2 and J is TRBJ2-7, with a possible D match to TRBD1 (6 bases). Germline V lookup: CDR1 SGHAT, CDR2 FQNNGV. Trimming took 1 base from V and 6 from J, leaving 16 bases between them. The CDR3 covers 15 residues. The CDR3 is CASSLGQGSGGEQYF. The CDR3 DNA is TGTGCCAGCAGCTTAGGGCAGGGGAGTGGTGGCGAGCAGTACTTC.

Details on this clone: A read error may account for a junction end that differs from germline. V is TRBV5-1 and J is TRBJ2-5; 7 nucleotides align to TRBD1. This CDR3 contains 14 residues. The germline V gene has CDR1 SGHRS and CDR2 YFSETQ. CDR3 amino acids: CASSRDREQGTQYF. The DNA of the CDR3 is TGCGCCAGCAGCCGAGACAGGGAGCAAGGGACCCAGTACTTC.

V gene TRBV7-9 combines with J gene TRBJ1-1; the D gene is possibly TRBD1 (5 bases). CDR1 and CDR2 (germline): SEHNR, FQNEAQ (reference sequence). The CDR3 sequence is 15 residues long. With 2 bases removed from V and 1 base from J, the gap between germline ends came to 11 bases. The CDR3 DNA follows: TGTGCCAGCAGCTTATGGGACCGGTCGAACACTGAAGCTTTCTTT. It is translated as CASSLWDRSNTEAFF.

V usage is TRBV4-3 and J usage is TRBJ1-4, with 8 nucleotides matching TRBD1. There are 12 residues in the CDR3. Germline V lookup: CDR1 LGHNA, CDR2 YSLEER. V gave up 10 bases and J gave up 8 bases; unmatched junction bases: 6. CDR3 nucleotide sequence: TGCGCCACATCCCACAGGGGGGAAAAACTGTTTTTT. This sequence encodes CATSHRGEKLFF.

The chain is built from TRBV20-1 and TRBJ1-1; D not resolved. Germline assignment: CDR1 DFQATT and CDR2 SNEGSKA (reference sequence). This CDR3 has 10 amino acids. The V gene lost 6 bases and the J gene lost 10 bases, with 12 bases spanning the gap. The CDR3 DNA reads as TGCAGTGCCGTAGAGTTTGGAGCTTTCTTT. Translating it yields CSAVEFGAFF.

V and J are TRBV27 and TRBJ1-5, with 9 bases that match TRBD1. The CDR3 has 14 amino acids. CDR1 and CDR2 (germline): MNHEY, SMNVEV (reference sequence). The V and J ends lost 3 bases and 6 bases, in that order; junction bases with no gene match: 3. The CDR3 DNA sequence: TGTGCCAGCAGTTTGGGACAGGGAATTCAGCCCCAGCATTTT. Protein product: CASSLGQGIQPQHF.

V and J are TRBV9 and TRBJ2-5; D is undetermined. Between the trimmed V and J ends, which lost 4 bases and 1 base, there was a span of 11 bases. This CDR3 spans 14 amino acids. Germline CDR1 SGDLS, CDR2 YYNGEE. The chain's CDR3 is CASSPRWTQETQYF. DNA of the CDR3: TGTGCCAGCAGCCCCCGCTGGACCCAAGAGACCCAGTACTTC.

The chain employs TRBV25-1 and TRBJ1-2, with 7 positions matching TRBD1. J was trimmed by 8 bases and V by 3 bases; bases with no gene match: 9. The germline CDR1 and CDR2 sequences are MGHDK and SYGVNS. This CDR3 spans 14 amino acids. The CDR3: CASSETGKFFGYTF. CDR3 nucleotide sequence: TGTGCCAGCAGTGAGACAGGGAAGTTTTTCGGCTACACCTTC.

This clone is a singleton in its sample. The CDR3 sequence: CSVLGERQFF. Written as DNA, the CDR3 is TGCAGCGTTCTGGGGGAGAGGCAGTTCTTC. The chain is built from TRBV29-1 and TRBJ2-1, with D perhaps given as TRBD1 or TRBD2 (5 bases each). Per the germline V gene, CDR1 is SQVTM and CDR2 is ANQGSEA. The CDR3 covers 10 residues. V lost 5 bases, J lost 12 bases, and 11 bases lay in between.

V usage is TRBV18 and J usage is TRBJ2-1; TRBD2 is a possible D gene (5 bases). This CDR3 has 17 residues. Germline CDR1 and CDR2: KGHSH and LQKENI. The ends were cut back, 3 bases at V and 7 bases at J, with 22 bases in the middle. The CDR3 region is CASSPPSSPMVGNEQFF. The CDR3 DNA reads TGTGCCAGCTCACCCCCTAGCTCCCCCATGGTAGGTAATGAGCAGTTCTTC.